This TCR beta chain was identified in a study of beta chain features in type 1 diabetes. Study-level background: When patients were set against healthy donors, age, gender and cell yields were similar.

V lost 2 bases and J lost 5, with 9 bases in between. The CDR3 sequence is 14 residues long. The germline V gene has CDR1 MNHEY and CDR2 SVGAGI. Regarding the study as a whole: For type 1 diabetes patients, VDJ junctions showed fewer insertions and more deletions. Type 1 diabetes patients had TCRB CDR3s that were shorter (moderately but significantly so) in all four CD4+ subsets.

The study reverse transcribed the entire isolated RNA, so it sequenced expressed TCRB transcripts. Mean read depth for naive, central memory and regulatory T cell samples was about 3.6 million reads. The assay was immunoSEQ multiplex PCR, and TCRdb's table has in-frame clones only and misses some. The table includes about 740,000 clones, roughly an eighth detected once. The collection from each donor was one heparinised blood draw averaging roughly 0.12 L. About this clone itself: What it binds is unknown.

Sequenced sample: naive CD4+ T cells from blood. The sequence was collected from a man younger than 35 with type 1 diabetes. J is TRBJ2-2 and V is TRBV6-5; a weak D match, TRBD2 (6 bases). For the CDR3, the DNA is TGTGCCAGCAGTTACGGGGGGACTACCGGGGAGCTGTTTTTT. This encodes CASSYGGTTGELFF.